One and the same sample provided the 22 T cell receptor beta chains below, sequenced in a study of T cell responses to AZD1222 COVID-19 vaccine (dated by TCRdb to 2020 to 2022). Explained via the paper, the time point label denotes: baseline before first vaccination. Library prep was done by the immunoSEQ multiplex PCR assay. The immuneACCESS repertoire file appears here via TCRdb, limited to in-frame rearrangements. These files lack a portion of the clones; in checked studies, under half of the deficit traces to unresolved V genes, and the cause of the others is not known. In all, the sample holds about 94,000 clones, and 90% of those were seen once. Roughly 8.1% of the sample is taken by the ten largest. The specimen was peripheral blood, collected on day 0 of AZD1222 vaccination. The receptor set was obtained from an adult in good health.

The rearrangement links TRBV4-1 to TRBJ1-6; tentatively, D is TRBD1 (5 bases). Germline lookup yields CDR1 MGHRA and CDR2 YSYEKL. Trimming left V 2 bases short and J 7 bases short, with 18 bases between. The CDR3 runs to 17 residues. CDR3 sequence: CASSQRDPPARNSPLHF. The CDR3 nucleotides read TGCGCCAGCAGCCAACGGGACCCTCCGGCGAGAAATTCACCCCTCCACTTT.

The sample holds one count of this clone. The V call is TRBV7-3, the J call TRBJ1-2; D unclear. V lost 5 bases and J 7 bases, leaving 14 bases between the germline ends. Germline loops: CDR1 SGHTA, CDR2 FQGTGA. The CDR3 is 13 amino acids. The CDR3 spells CASSDADLGGYTF. The CDR3 DNA reads TGTGCCAGCAGCGACGCAGACCTTGGTGGCTACACCTTC.

This chain links TRBV5-8 with TRBJ1-1; no firm D call. The CDR3 totals 18 residues. The germline V and J ends were trimmed by 3 bases and 3 bases, with 24 bases remaining between them. Germline-derived CDR1 and CDR2 are SGHTS and YDEGEE. CDR3 coding DNA: TGTGCCAGCAGCTCAAGCAAGGGCGGGGTTAGGGTCTACACTGAAGCTTTCTTT. Translating gives CASSSSKGGVRVYTEAFF.

The genes are TRBV2 and TRBJ2-2, with TRBD2 matching over 9 bases. Germline V gene sequence: CDR1 SNHLY, CDR2 FYNNEI. The CDR3 is 16 amino acids. The V gene end was trimmed by 3 bases and the J gene end by 2 bases; junction bases not matched to a gene: 4. The CDR3 loop is CASSERGGLNTGELFF. Here the CDR3 DNA reads TGTGCCAGCAGTGAGCGGGGGGGTCTTAACACCGGGGAGCTGTTTTTT.

This clone was found once. The J gene is TRBJ1-5, the V gene TRBV3-1 (or the pseudogene TRBV3-2); tentatively, D is TRBD1 (5 bases). The CDR3 sequence is 15 residues long. Germline V lookup: CDR1 LGHDT, CDR2 YNNKEL (reference sequence). Trimming took off 0 bases at V and 11 bases at J, with 17 bases between the two ends. CDR3 protein: CASSQDLTGPWTQHF. Written as DNA, the CDR3 is TGTGCCAGCAGCCAAGATCTAACAGGCCCTTGGACCCAGCATTTT.

The rearrangement joins TRBV2 to TRBJ1-5, with TRBD1 matching over 9 bases. The germline V gene has CDR1 SNHLY and CDR2 FYNNEI. The CDR3 runs to 14 residues. Trimming removed 6 bases from V and 7 bases from J; junction bases left unmatched: 7. CDR3 sequence reads: CASRQGAGGQPQHF. For the CDR3, the DNA is TGTGCCAGCAGACAGGGGGCGGGAGGACAGCCCCAGCATTTT.

The gene calls are TRBV19 and TRBJ1-5; 7 nucleotides line up with TRBD1. The germline V gene encodes CDR1 LNHDA and CDR2 SQIVND (reference sequence). The CDR3 covers 14 residues. V lost 10 bases and J lost 3; bases outside the gene matches: 9. CDR3: CATQGGGYNQPQHF. DNA for the CDR3: TGTGCCACCCAGGGGGGGGGATACAATCAGCCCCAGCATTTT.

CDR3 nucleotide sequence: TGCGCCAGCAGCCAAGATCCCCCCCCTCAGAATTCACCCCTCCACTTT. Translated, it gives CASSQDPPPQNSPLHF. The chain is built from TRBV4-3 and TRBJ1-6, with D unresolved. Germline V gives CDR1 LGHNA, CDR2 YSLEER. V was trimmed by 0 bases and J by 7 bases, leaving 13 bases between them. The CDR3 runs 16 residues.

The chain couples TRBV18 to TRBJ1-2; D is ambiguous. V lost 2 bases, J lost 4 bases, and 11 bases lay in between. This CDR3 has 14 amino acids. Germline V gives CDR1 KGHSH, CDR2 LQKENI. The CDR3 nucleotides are TGTGCCAGCTCACCAGGGAGGGTCCCCTATGGCTACACCTTC. Residues: CASSPGRVPYGYTF.

The chain couples TRBV11-2 to TRBJ2-5, with 7 bases that match TRBD1. The CDR3 sequence is 14 residues long. The V gene's germline CDR1 is SGHAT and CDR2 FQNNGV. The junction had 7 bases not matched to a gene; V was cut back by 4 bases and J by 5 bases. The CDR3 region is CASSSHRGRETQYF. The CDR3 DNA is TGTGCCAGCAGCTCCCACAGGGGCAGGGAGACCCAGTACTTC. The whole variable domain, filled in from reference TRBV11-2 and TRBJ2-5, reads EAGVAQSPRYKIIEKRQSVAFWCNPISGHATLYWYQQILGQGPKLLIQFQNNGVVDDSQLPKDRFSAERLKGVDSTLKIQPAKLEDSAVYLCASSSHRGRETQYFGPGTRLLVL.

The chain carries TRBV9 and TRBJ1-1; D is unresolved. V lost 0 bases and J lost 1, with 7 bases in between. Looked up from germline, CDR1 is SGDLS and CDR2 is YYNGEE. This CDR3 has 14 residues. The CDR3 coding sequence is TGTGCCAGCAGCGTAGATGGTGGGAACACTGAAGCTTTCTTT. This encodes CASSVDGGNTEAFF. The full variable domain, completed using reference TRBV9 and TRBJ1-1, is DSGVTQTPKHLITATGQRVTLRCSPRSGDLSVYWYQQSLDQGLQFLIQYYNGEERAKGNILERFSAQQFPDLHSELNLSSLELGDSALYFCASSVDGGNTEAFFGQGTRLTVV.

The rearrangement uses TRBV24-1 and TRBJ2-6, with D perhaps matching TRBD2 (5 bases). Trimming pared 0 bases from V and 0 bases from J, leaving 8 bases between. The V gene's germline CDR1 is KGHDR and CDR2 SFDVKD. The CDR3 is 17 amino acids. The CDR3 coding sequence is TGTGCCACCAGTGATTTGGGTGGAGGCTCTGGGGCCAACGTCCTGACTTTC. The encoded protein is CATSDLGGGSGANVLTF.

The genes are TRBV18 and TRBJ1-6; D unclear. Germline V CDR1 and CDR2: KGHSH, LQKENI. The CDR3 totals 17 residues. Trimming removed 2 bases at V and 9 bases at J, with 20 bases between. This CDR3 reads CASSPSLGLAATSPLHF. The CDR3 nucleotides are TGTGCCAGCTCACCATCCCTCGGGCTGGCAGCTACTTCACCCCTCCACTTT.

The chain has TRBV11-3 and TRBJ2-2, with TRBD1 matching over 9 bases. CDR1 and CDR2 (germline): SGHNT, YENEEA. The ends lost 5 bases at V and 6 bases at J; junction bases unmatched: 4. This CDR3 comprises 14 residues. In DNA form, the CDR3 reads TGTGCCAGCAGCCCAGGGACAGGGCCCGGGGAGCTGTTTTTT. Protein: CASSPGTGPGELFF.

The chain joins TRBV29-1 to TRBJ2-1; 8 bases map to TRBD1. The germline V gene has CDR1 SQVTM and CDR2 ANQGSEA. The J segment lost 0 bases and the V segment lost 7 bases, leaving 8 bases of the junction unmatched. CDR3 length equals 15 residues. This CDR3 is CSAGDRLSSYNEQFF. Here the CDR3 DNA reads TGCAGCGCCGGGGACAGGCTGAGCTCCTACAATGAGCAGTTCTTC.

The chain carries TRBV21-1 and TRBJ2-3; the table calls TRBD1, which could not be checked here. TRBV21-1 counts as a pseudogene. The CDR3 covers 15 residues. CDR3 residues: CASFVRQDATDTQYF. Written as DNA, the CDR3 is TGTGCCAGCTTCGTTAGACAGGACGCAACAGATACGCAGTATTTT.

This clone has only one observation. The chain is built from TRBV9 and TRBJ2-5, with no clear D. The CDR3 is 15 residues long. The V end was cut by 4 bases, the J end by 1 base, with 14 bases between. From germline, CDR1 is SGDLS and CDR2 YYNGEE. Written as DNA, the CDR3 is TGTGCCAGCAGCCCCACGGCAGGATCCCAAGAGACCCAGTACTTC. This gives the protein CASSPTAGSQETQYF. Based on the CDR3 plus reference TRBV9 and TRBJ2-5, the full variable domain is DSGVTQTPKHLITATGQRVTLRCSPRSGDLSVYWYQQSLDQGLQFLIQYYNGEERAKGNILERFSAQQFPDLHSELNLSSLELGDSALYFCASSPTAGSQETQYFGPGTRLLVL.

The chain joins TRBV5-1 to TRBJ1-6; D may be TRBD1 (5 bases). The CDR3 runs to 15 residues. From germline, CDR1 is SGHRS and CDR2 YFSETQ. V lost 0 bases to trimming and J lost 7 bases, with 11 bases between them. The CDR3 nucleotides are TGCGCCAGCAGCTTGGAAGGGGCCGGCAATTCACCCCTCCACTTT. Translating gives CASSLEGAGNSPLHF.

The chain combines TRBV18 with TRBJ2-1; D perhaps matches TRBD1 (6 bases). This CDR3 contains 16 residues. The V end lost 1 base, the J end lost 8 bases, and 18 bases lay between the germline ends. The germline gives CDR1 KGHSH, CDR2 LQKENI. CDR3 region: CASSPRGRGGQDEQFF. The CDR3 DNA reads TGTGCCAGCTCACCACGGGGGCGCGGTGGCCAAGATGAGCAGTTCTTC.

The chain combines TRBV19 with TRBJ1-4, with 10 bases fitting TRBD1. Germline V CDR1 and CDR2: LNHDA, SQIVND (reference sequence). CDR3 length: 16 amino acids. With 4 bases clipped from V and 8 bases from J, the junction kept 10 bases outside the gene matches. CDR3 protein: CASSSIFGTGDEKLFF. CDR3 coding DNA: TGTGCCAGTAGTAGTATATTTGGGACAGGGGACGAAAAACTGTTTTTT.

The V gene is TRBV5-1, the J gene TRBJ1-5; TRBD1 agrees at 10 bases. CDR1 and CDR2 (germline): SGHRS, YFSETQ. The CDR3 length is 17 residues. The V and J ends lost 0 bases and 1 base, in that order; junction bases with no gene match: 4. Here the CDR3 DNA reads TGCGCCAGCAGCTTGGAAGGGACAGGGGTAAGCAATCAGCCCCAGCATTTT. Its protein is CASSLEGTGVSNQPQHF.

The chain recombines TRBV2 with TRBJ1-2; a possible D gene is TRBD1 (6 bases). The germline CDR1 and CDR2 sequences are SNHLY and FYNNEI. Trimming removed 4 bases from V and 4 bases from J, with 10 bases in between. This CDR3 spans 13 amino acids. As DNA, the CDR3 is TGTGCCAGCAGTGGGCAGGGGATCTATGGCTACACCTTC. Its protein product is CASSGQGIYGYTF.